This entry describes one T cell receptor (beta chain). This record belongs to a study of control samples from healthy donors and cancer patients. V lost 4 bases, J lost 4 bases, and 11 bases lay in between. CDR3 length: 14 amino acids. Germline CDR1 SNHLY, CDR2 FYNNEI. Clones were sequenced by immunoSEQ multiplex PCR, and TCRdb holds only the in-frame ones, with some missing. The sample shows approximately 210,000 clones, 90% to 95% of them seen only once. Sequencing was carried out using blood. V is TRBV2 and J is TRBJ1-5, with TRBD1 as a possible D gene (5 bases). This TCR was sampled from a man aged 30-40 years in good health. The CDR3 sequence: CASSAREGNQPQHF. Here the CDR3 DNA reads TGTGCCAGCAGTGCCAGGGAGGGGAATCAGCCCCAGCATTTT.